One and the same sample provided the 4 T cell receptor beta chains below, sequenced in a study of blood T cell repertoires in COVID-19. Assay: immunoSEQ multiplex PCR; the TCRdb copy retains only in-frame clones and omits some. The sample has 83,000 or so clones, around four fifths seen once. The sample consisted of peripheral blood. These receptors were obtained from a woman of 80 years or more with acute or convalescent COVID-19.

This clone showed up just once. The chain has TRBV2 and TRBJ1-2; D may be TRBD1 (5 bases). This CDR3 contains 16 residues. V lost 2 bases, J lost 2 bases, and 15 bases lay in between. Germline-derived CDR1 and CDR2 are SNHLY and FYNNEI. This CDR3 is CASSEFLRQGNYGYTF. The CDR3 nucleotides are TGTGCCAGCAGTGAATTCCTCCGGCAGGGAAACTATGGCTACACCTTC. Looking up the rest from reference TRBV2 and TRBJ1-2 gives the full variable domain: EPEVTQTPSHQVTQMGQEVILRCVPISNHLYFYWYRQILGQKVEFLVSFYNNEISEKSEIFDDQFSVERPDGSNFTLKIRSTKLEDSAMYFCASSEFLRQGNYGYTFGSGTRLTVV.

The rearrangement uses TRBV7-2 and TRBJ1-4; a possible D gene is TRBD1 (6 bases). The CDR3 runs to 13 residues. The germline CDR1 and CDR2 sequences are SGHTA and FQGNSA. V was pared by 9 bases and J by 5 bases, with 13 bases between. CDR3 sequence (DNA): TGTGCCAGTACGGGACACCGAAATGAAAAACTGTTTTTT. Encoded protein: CASTGHRNEKLFF.

This clone has a handful of counts. The V gene is TRBV11-2, the J gene TRBJ2-7, with 8 nucleotides matching TRBD1. The germline CDR1 and CDR2 sequences are SGHAT and FQNNGV. The junction had 4 bases not matched to a gene; V was cut back by 1 base and J by 2 bases. The CDR3 covers 15 residues. The chain's CDR3 is CASSLGTGITYEQYF. DNA for the CDR3: TGTGCCAGCAGCTTAGGGACAGGGATTACCTACGAGCAGTACTTC.

The V call is TRBV19, the J call TRBJ2-3, with 8 bases lining up with TRBD1. The CDR3 has 14 amino acids. The ends lost 8 bases at V and 3 bases at J; junction bases unmatched: 7. Germline V gives CDR1 LNHDA, CDR2 SQIVND (reference sequence). The CDR3 reads CASRSGGATDTQYF. CDR3 nucleotides: TGTGCCAGTCGTTCAGGGGGCGCGACAGATACGCAGTATTTT.